This T cell receptor (beta chain) was captured by sequencing in a study of T cells expressing NK-cell markers. Study overall: Just one sequenced donor of eight was HCMV-seronegative, while seven were seropositive.

TCRdb re-called the 5' RACE reads and gives one entry per CDR3 protein, without DNA. Recorded for this sample: 400,000 or so distinct CDR3 sequences. Germline V gives CDR1 SGHRS, CDR2 YFSETQ. The CDR3 is 13 amino acids. The clonotype comes from a woman aged 45-59 years in good health. Sample: blood T cells: a sorted CD56 or NKG2C T cell subset, CD4+ or CD8+ T cells, or bulk PBMC T cells (not recorded which). The rearrangement links TRBV5-1 to TRBJ1-2; TCRdb lists TRBD1, though no DNA is available to test this call. The CDR3 spells CASSLDVRGGYTF.